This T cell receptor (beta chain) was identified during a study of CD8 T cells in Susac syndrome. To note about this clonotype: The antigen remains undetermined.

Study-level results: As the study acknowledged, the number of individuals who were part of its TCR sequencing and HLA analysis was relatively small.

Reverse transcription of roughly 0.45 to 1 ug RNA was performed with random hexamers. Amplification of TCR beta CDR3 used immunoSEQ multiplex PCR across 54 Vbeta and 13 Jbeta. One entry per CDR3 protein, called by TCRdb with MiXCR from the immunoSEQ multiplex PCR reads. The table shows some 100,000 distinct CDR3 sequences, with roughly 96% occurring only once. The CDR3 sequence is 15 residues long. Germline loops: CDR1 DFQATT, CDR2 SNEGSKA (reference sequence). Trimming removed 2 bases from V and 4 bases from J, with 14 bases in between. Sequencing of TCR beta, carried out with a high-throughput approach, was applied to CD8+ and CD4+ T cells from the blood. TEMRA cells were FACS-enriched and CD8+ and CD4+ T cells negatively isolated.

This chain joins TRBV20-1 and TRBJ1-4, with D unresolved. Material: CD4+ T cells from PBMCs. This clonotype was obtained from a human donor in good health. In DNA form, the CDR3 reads TGCAGTGCTAGATTTCCGGACGGCCTTAATGAAAAACTGTTTTTT. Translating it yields CSARFPDGLNEKLFF.